This paragraph covers one T cell receptor (beta chain) sequence. Its antigen is unidentified. Through a sample-barcoded 5' primer and a J-beta primer mix, a second PCR was run for roughly 7 to 11 cycles. TCRdb re-called the 5' RACE reads through MiXCR, storing one row per CDR3 protein. The sample lists under 1 million distinct CDR3 sequences; under 55% were seen once. The data were taken from a study of blood T cells in healthy people across ages. The V gene's germline CDR1 is DFQATT and CDR2 SNEGSKA (reference sequence). V lost 4 bases to trimming and J lost 4 bases; unmatched junction nucleotides: 6. This CDR3 is 14 amino acids long. Aged roughly 6 to 90, donors were systemically healthy Caucasians from Russia. General study findings and limits: Age brought a roughly linear fall in TCR beta diversity measured per million T cells.

The sample taken for sequencing was blood. The J gene is TRBJ2-2, the V gene TRBV20-1, with TRBD1 identical over 7 bases. The TCR was taken from a man between 60 and 75 years old in good health. CDR3 amino acids: CSAKGQVTTGELFF. CDR3 DNA: TGCAGTGCTAAAGGACAGGTTACCACCGGGGAGCTGTTTTTT.